Listed below are T cell receptor beta chains from one sample, sequenced in a study of shared T cell receptors in the human thymus. The method was immunoSEQ multiplex PCR; TCRdb's version includes in-frame clones alone and lacks a portion of them. The table shows some 700,000 clones, with approximately 87% occurring only once. These data also formed part of another study, on human thymus T cells.

Sequenced: thymocytes. These receptors all stem from a boy younger than two with a congenital heart defect. CDR3s include the opening cysteine and the closing phenylalanine or tryptophan. A D gene is named only where the DNA matches it firmly. Clone size appears in some rows only: once, few, many, or a class for an expanded clone.

TRBJ1-1	NA	NA	TRBV7-9	TGTGCCAGCAGCTTACCGCCGACAGGGAACACTGAAGCTTTCTTT	CASSLPPTGNTEAFF
TRBJ2-3	TRBD1	NA	TRBV19	TGTGCCAGTAGTAATCTTGCGGGACAGGCCACAGATACGCAGTATTTT	CASSNLAGQATDTQYF
TRBJ1-1	NA	NA	TRBV7-9	TGTGCCAGCAGCTCGACAGGGAACACTGAAGCTTTCTTT	CASSSTGNTEAFF
TRBJ2-2	TRBD2	NA	TRBV2	TGTGCCAGCAGACTAGCGGATAACACCGGGGAGCTGTTTTTT	CASRLADNTGELFF
TRBJ2-3	TRBD1	NA	TRBV4-3	TGCGCCAGCAGCCAAGAGGGGCAGGGGGAGACCACAGATACGCAGTATTTT	CASSQEGQGETTDTQYF
TRBJ1-1	TRBD1	NA	TRBV6-1	TGTGCCAGCAGTGGCCTCGTCGGGACAGGGGAAGCTTTCTTT	CASSGLVGTGEAFF
TRBJ2-5	TRBD2	NA	TRBV5-4	TGTGCCAGCAGCTTGGTTGTTCTAGCGGGAGGCCCCGGAGAGACCCAGTACTTC	CASSLVVLAGGPGETQYF
TRBJ2-3	NA	once	TRBV4-3	TGCGCCAGCAGCCAAGTTCAGGAGGAGGGCACAGATACGCAGTATTTT	CASSQVQEEGTDTQYF
TRBJ2-5	TRBD2	NA	TRBV7-2	TGTGCCAGCAGCCAAGGGATCGGGACTAGCGGGATGCGGGAGACCCAGTACTTC	CASSQGIGTSGMRETQYF
TRBJ1-3	TRBD1	NA	TRBV28	TGTGCCAGCCGCGCGGACAGGGAGAGAAACACCATATATTTT	CASRADRERNTIYF
TRBJ2-7	NA	NA	TRBV28	TGTGCCAGCAGTCACCCCGCTATCCGGCGGGGATCCTACGAGCAGTACTTC	CASSHPAIRRGSYEQYF
TRBJ2-7	TRBD2	NA	TRBV4-2	TGTGCCAGCAGCCACGAGCGGGAGGGGAGATACGAGCAGTACTTC	CASSHEREGRYEQYF
TRBJ2-1	TRBD2	NA	TRBV2	TGTGCCAGCAGTGAAAAACTAGCGGGAGGGATCGATGAGCAGTTCTTC	CASSEKLAGGIDEQFF
TRBJ2-7	TRBD1	NA	TRBV19	TGTGCCAGTAGTTCGGACAGGACCACAGGGTACGAGCAGTACTTC	CASSSDRTTGYEQYF
TRBJ2-3	TRBD2	NA	TRBV9	TGTGCCAGCAGCGTAGGGACCCCGCGACTAGCGGGAGGGCCAGATACGCAGTATTTT	CASSVGTPRLAGGPDTQYF
TRBJ2-1	TRBD2	NA	TRBV19	TGTGCCAGTAGTATAACGGGACTAGCGGGCTCACGGGGGAATGAGCAGTTCTTC	CASSITGLAGSRGNEQFF
TRBJ2-5	TRBD2	NA	TRBV14	TGTGCCAGCAGCCCCCAGCGGGAGAGGACCCAGTACTTC	CASSPQRERTQYF
TRBJ1-2	NA	once	TRBV6-1	TGTGCCAGCAGTGACCCCGGAACAGAGTATGGCTACACCTTC	CASSDPGTEYGYTF
TRBJ2-5	TRBD1	NA	TRBV30	TGTGCCTGGAGTACCACAGGGGCCCAAGAGACCCAGTACTTC	CAWSTTGAQETQYF
TRBJ2-1	TRBD2	NA	TRBV18	TGTGCCAGCTCGCTACCGGGACTAGCCCCCAATGAGCAGTTCTTC	CASSLPGLAPNEQFF
TRBJ2-7	TRBD2	NA	TRBV13	TGTGCCAGCAGCTTCAACAACGGGAGGGCCCACGAGCAGTACTTC	CASSFNNGRAHEQYF
TRBJ2-7	TRBD2	NA	TRBV7-2	TGTGCCAGCAGCTTTCGTACTAGCGGGTCTCTAACCTACGAGCAGTACTTC	CASSFRTSGSLTYEQYF
TRBJ2-3	TRBD1	NA	TRBV10-3	TGTGCCATCAGCGGACAGGGGGCGGCAGATACGCAGTATTTT	CAISGQGAADTQYF
TRBJ2-2	NA	NA	TRBV19	TGTGCCAGTAGTACTCCCCCCCAGGGACTGGGGACCGGGGAGCTGTTTTTT	CASSTPPQGLGTGELFF
TRBJ2-5	NA	NA	TRBV19	TGTGCCAGTAGTGGGGCAGGGATAGAGACCCAGTACTTC	CASSGAGIETQYF
TRBJ2-7	NA	NA	TRBV7-6	TGTGCCAGCAGCTGTGAGGTCGAGTCCGAGCAGTACTTC	CASSCEVESEQYF
TRBJ2-3	TRBD2	NA	TRBV5-1	TGCGCCAGTCTGACTAGCCCATCGGCCCGCACAGATACGCAGTATTTT	CASLTSPSARTDTQYF
TRBJ1-1	NA	NA	TRBV4-3	TGCGCCAGCAGCCCACAGGTACCCGATTCCCAAGCTTTCTTT	CASSPQVPDSQAFF
TRBJ2-7	NA	NA	TRBV4-3	TGCGCCAGCAGCCAAGATCGGAGGGCCTCCGCCGAGCAGTACTTC	CASSQDRRASAEQYF
TRBJ1-1	NA	NA	TRBV12-5	TGTGCTAGTGAAGGGACACCGAACACTGAAGCTTTCTTT	CASEGTPNTEAFF
TRBJ2-7	NA	NA	TRBV27	TGTGCCAGCAGTACACACAGGGAACTCTCCTACGAGCAGTACTTC	CASSTHRELSYEQYF
TRBJ2-1	NA	NA	TRBV29-1	TGCAGCGTTGAGGGGTCACAGGTACCAAGCTCCTACAATGAGCAGTTCTTC	CSVEGSQVPSSYNEQFF
TRBJ2-7	TRBD2	NA	TRBV11-3	TGTGCCAGCAGCCGAGCTAGCGGGAGGGCTCAGGAGCAGTACTTC	CASSRASGRAQEQYF
TRBJ2-7	TRBD1	NA	TRBV7-2	TGTGCCAGCAGCCGGACAGGGGGGACACCCTACGAGCAGTACTTC	CASSRTGGTPYEQYF
TRBJ2-2	TRBD2	NA	TRBV10-3	TGTGCCATCACTCCAACAAGACTAGCGGGAGGGTTCTACACCGGGGAGCTGTTTTTT	CAITPTRLAGGFYTGELFF
TRBJ1-4	TRBD1	NA	TRBV27	TGTGCCAGCAGTCCAGGACAGGGGGGAACTAATGAAAAACTGTTTTTT	CASSPGQGGTNEKLFF
TRBJ1-2	NA	NA	TRBV4-2	TGTGCCAGCAGCCAAGATCGGCCAGGGCCTTACACCTTC	CASSQDRPGPYTF
TRBJ2-7	TRBD2	NA	TRBV27	TGTGCCAGCAGTTTACTAGCGGGAGCGAACGAGCAGTACTTC	CASSLLAGANEQYF
TRBJ2-3	NA	NA	TRBV19	TGTGCCAGTAGTATTCTGGGCCGGATCACAGATACGCAGTATTTT	CASSILGRITDTQYF
TRBJ1-3	TRBD1	few	TRBV7-6	TGTGCCAGCAGCTTAGATAGTCCAGGGGGCCTTGGAAACACCATATATTTT	CASSLDSPGGLGNTIYF
TRBJ2-5	NA	NA	TRBV5-1	TGCGCCAGCAGCTCCCTACTAGCACTGGAGACCCAGTACTTC	CASSSLLALETQYF
TRBJ2-3	TRBD2	NA	TRBV2	TGTGCCAGCAGTGAAAAGGGGTGGACTAGCGGGGTCAGCACAGATACGCAGTATTTT	CASSEKGWTSGVSTDTQYF
TRBJ2-1	TRBD2	NA	TRBV7-9	TGTGCCAGCAGCTTGGTAGGGGGACTAGCTTACAATGAGCAGTTCTTC	CASSLVGGLAYNEQFF
TRBJ1-5	NA	few	TRBV4-3	TGCGCCAGCAGCCAAGAGCAGGGCAGACAGCCCCAGCATTTT	CASSQEQGRQPQHF
TRBJ2-7	NA	NA	TRBV2	TGTGCCAGCAGCCTAGAGGTCTACGAGCAGTACTTC	CASSLEVYEQYF
TRBJ2-2	NA	NA	TRBV9	TGTGCCAGCGGAAGCAACAGGGTATACACCGGGGAGCTGTTTTTT	CASGSNRVYTGELFF
TRBJ2-2	NA	NA	TRBV6-5	TGTGCCAGCAGTTACTGGAGTCCCGGGGAGCTGTTTTTT	CASSYWSPGELFF
TRBJ2-1	TRBD2	NA	TRBV5-1	TGCGCCAGCAGCTTGGCCGCCGAACTAGCGGGAGGAAACAATGAGCAGTTCTTC	CASSLAAELAGGNNEQFF
TRBJ2-6	NA	NA	TRBV27	TGTGCCAGCAGTCCTTCGGCCAACGTCCTGACTTTC	CASSPSANVLTF
TRBJ2-7	TRBD2	NA	TRBV11-2	TGTGCCAGCAGCTCAGGACTAGCTTTCTCCTACGAGCAGTACTTC	CASSSGLAFSYEQYF
TRBJ2-7	TRBD1	few	TRBV2	TGTGCCAGCAGTGGAAAAAGGGGGCGCTACGAGCAGTACTTC	CASSGKRGRYEQYF
TRBJ2-7	NA	NA	TRBV4-2	TGTGCCAGCAGCCATGCCGTTCCGTTTGTAGCTGACCGCGGGCGGCGTCGAGAGCAGTACTTC	CASSHAVPFVADRGRRREQYF
TRBJ2-5	TRBD1	NA	TRBV27	TGTGCCAGCAGCCCCAGGGGGGAGACCCAGTACTTC	CASSPRGETQYF
TRBJ1-1	NA	NA	TRBV19	TGTGCCAGTAGTGTCCTAGCCGCCGGACGGCGGACTGAAGCTTTCTTT	CASSVLAAGRRTEAFF
TRBJ2-7	TRBD2	NA	TRBV4-3	TGCGCCAGCAGCCCGCTAGCGGGCCACGAGCAGTACTTC	CASSPLAGHEQYF
TRBJ2-5	TRBD1	NA	TRBV27	TGTGCCAGCAGTTTACGGGACAGGGGACGTAATCACGGGGAGACCCAGTACTTC	CASSLRDRGRNHGETQYF